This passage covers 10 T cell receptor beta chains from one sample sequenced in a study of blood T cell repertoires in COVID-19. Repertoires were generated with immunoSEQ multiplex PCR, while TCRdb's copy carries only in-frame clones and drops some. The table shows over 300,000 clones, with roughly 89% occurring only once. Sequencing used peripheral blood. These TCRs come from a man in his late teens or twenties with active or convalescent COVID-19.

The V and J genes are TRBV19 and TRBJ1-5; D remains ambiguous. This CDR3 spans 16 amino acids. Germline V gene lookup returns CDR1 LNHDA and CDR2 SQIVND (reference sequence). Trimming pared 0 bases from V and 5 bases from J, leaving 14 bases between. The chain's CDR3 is CASSIEGHLSDQPQHF. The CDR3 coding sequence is TGTGCCAGTAGTATAGAGGGCCATCTATCGGATCAGCCCCAGCATTTT.

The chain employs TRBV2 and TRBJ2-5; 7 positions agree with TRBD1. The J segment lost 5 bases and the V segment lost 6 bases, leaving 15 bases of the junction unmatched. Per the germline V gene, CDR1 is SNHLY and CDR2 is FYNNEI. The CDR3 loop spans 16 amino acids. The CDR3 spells CASRGSTGNGWETQYF. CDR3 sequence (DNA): TGTGCCAGCAGGGGATCGACAGGGAACGGATGGGAGACCCAGTACTTC.

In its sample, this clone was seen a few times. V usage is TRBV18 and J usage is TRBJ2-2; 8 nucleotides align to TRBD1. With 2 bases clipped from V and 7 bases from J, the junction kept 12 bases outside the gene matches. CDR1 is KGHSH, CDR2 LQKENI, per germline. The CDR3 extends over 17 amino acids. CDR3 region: CASSPGLPAGGLGELFF. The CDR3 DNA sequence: TGTGCCAGCTCACCAGGCCTTCCGGCAGGGGGCCTCGGGGAGCTGTTTTTT. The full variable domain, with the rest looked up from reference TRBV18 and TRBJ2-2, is NAGVMQNPRHLVRRRGQEARLRCSPMKGHSHVYWYRQLPEEGLKFMVYLQKENIIDESGMPKERFSAEFPKEGPSILRIQQVVRGDSAAYFCASSPGLPAGGLGELFFGEGSRLTVL.

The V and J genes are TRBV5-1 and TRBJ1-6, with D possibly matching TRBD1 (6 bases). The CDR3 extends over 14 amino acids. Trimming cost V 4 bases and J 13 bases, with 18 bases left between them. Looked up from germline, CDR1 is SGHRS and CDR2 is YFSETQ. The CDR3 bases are TGCGCCAGCAGCAAGGACAGCTTTGCCATCCCCCTCCACTTT. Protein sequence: CASSKDSFAIPLHF.

The CDR3 DNA sequence: TGTGCCAGCATGACTTACAGGGGGTTAAATTCACCCCTCCACTTT. Translation gives CASMTYRGLNSPLHF. This chain links TRBV28 with TRBJ1-6; 8 bases fit TRBD1. J gave up 7 bases and V 7 bases, and 9 bases lay outside the gene matches. There are 15 residues in the CDR3. CDR1 is MDHEN, CDR2 SYDVKM, per germline. Filled out from reference TRBV28 and TRBJ1-6, the complete variable domain reads DVKVTQSSRYLVKRTGEKVFLECVQDMDHENMFWYRQDPGLGLRLIYFSYDVKMKEKGDIPEGYSVSREKKERFSLILESASTNQTSMYLCASMTYRGLNSPLHFGNGTRLTVT.

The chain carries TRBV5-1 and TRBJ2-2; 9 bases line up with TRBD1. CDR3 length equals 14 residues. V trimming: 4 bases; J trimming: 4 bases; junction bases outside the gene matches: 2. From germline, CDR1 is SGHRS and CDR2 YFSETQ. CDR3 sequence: CASSKTGGTGELFF. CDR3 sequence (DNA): TGCGCCAGCAGCAAGACAGGGGGCACCGGGGAGCTGTTTTTT.

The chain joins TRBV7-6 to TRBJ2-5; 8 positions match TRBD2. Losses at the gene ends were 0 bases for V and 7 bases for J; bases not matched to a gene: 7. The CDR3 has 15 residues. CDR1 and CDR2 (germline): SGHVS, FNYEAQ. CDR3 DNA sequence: TGTGCCAGCAGCTTAGCGGGGGCAGCGGGGGTGACCCAGTACTTC. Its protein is CASSLAGAAGVTQYF.

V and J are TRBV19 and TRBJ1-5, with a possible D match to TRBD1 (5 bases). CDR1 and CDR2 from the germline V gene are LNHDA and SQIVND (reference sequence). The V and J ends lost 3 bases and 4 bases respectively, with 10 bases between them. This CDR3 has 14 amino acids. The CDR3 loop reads CASSIQGTNQPQHF. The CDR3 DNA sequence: TGTGCCAGTAGTATTCAGGGAACAAATCAGCCCCAGCATTTT. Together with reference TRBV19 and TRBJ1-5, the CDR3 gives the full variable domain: DGGITQSPKYLFRKEGQNVTLSCEQNLNHDAMYWYRQDPGQGLRLIYYSQIVNDFQKGDIAEGYSVSREKKESFPLTVTSAQKNPTAFYLCASSIQGTNQPQHFGDGTRLSIL.

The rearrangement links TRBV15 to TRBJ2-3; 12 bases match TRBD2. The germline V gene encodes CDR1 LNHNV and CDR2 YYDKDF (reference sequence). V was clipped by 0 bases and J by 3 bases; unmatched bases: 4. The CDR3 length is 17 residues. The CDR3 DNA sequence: TGTGCCACCAGCAGAGATACCACTAGCGGGAGGACAGATACGCAGTATTTT. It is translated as CATSRDTTSGRTDTQYF.

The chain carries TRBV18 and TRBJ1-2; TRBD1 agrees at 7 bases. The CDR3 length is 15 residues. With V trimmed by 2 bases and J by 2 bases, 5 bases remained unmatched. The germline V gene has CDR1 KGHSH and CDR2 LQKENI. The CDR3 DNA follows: TGTGCCAGCTCACCAACTTGGGACAGAAACTATGGCTACACCTTC. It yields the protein CASSPTWDRNYGYTF. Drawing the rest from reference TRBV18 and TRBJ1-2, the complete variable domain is NAGVMQNPRHLVRRRGQEARLRCSPMKGHSHVYWYRQLPEEGLKFMVYLQKENIIDESGMPKERFSAEFPKEGPSILRIQQVVRGDSAAYFCASSPTWDRNYGYTFGSGTRLTVV.